These 24 T cell receptor beta chains were all obtained from the same sample, sequenced in a study of T cells in women clearing cervical HPV infection. Produced via immunoSEQ multiplex PCR; TCRdb's table is partial and in-frame only. The sample totals 25,000 to 35,000 clones. What was sequenced was blood buffy coat. The receptors derive from a woman between 18 and 70 years old with a cervical HPV16 infection that either progressed to CIN3+ or cleared (not recorded which).

Details on this clone: The CDR3 end lies 3 residues beyond the end of the read and is filled in from the germline J gene. The chain has TRBV7-2 and TRBJ1-2, with unresolved D. Germline CDR1 is SGHTA and CDR2 is FQGNSA. The CDR3 is made up of 13 amino acids. The part of the CDR3 DNA that was read is TGTGCCAGCAGCTTAGTCGCTAGCTACGAC. Protein: CASSLVASYD. The CDR3 in full is CASSLVASYDYTF.

The CDR3 bases that were read are TGTGCCAGCAGTTGGGGCCTGGACGTTCGTTCACCA. Its translation: CASSWGLDVRSP. In full, the CDR3 reads CASSWGLDVRSPLFF. The chain carries TRBV6-2 or TRBV6-3 and TRBJ1-4; weak D call: TRBD1 (5 bases). From the germline J gene comes the end of the CDR3, since the read stops 3 residues before it. The CDR3 length is 15 residues. Germline lookup yields CDR1 MNHEY and CDR2 SVGEGT.

Worth noting for this clone: The sequence runs out 3 residues before the end of the CDR3; the remainder is reconstructed from the germline J gene. The V call is TRBV6-2 or TRBV6-3, the J call TRBJ2-5; 12 bases line up with TRBD2. V trimming: 6 bases; J trimming: 3 bases; junction bases outside the gene matches: 5. CDR3 length: 15 residues. Germline V gene data show CDR1 as MNHEY and CDR2 as SVGEGT. CDR3 amino acids: CASSKRLAGEETQYF. Incomplete CDR3 DNA: TGTGCCAGCAGCAAAAGACTAGCGGGGGAAGAGACC.

Notes on this clone: The read ends 3 residues shy of where the CDR3 ends; the end is completed using the germline J gene. J is TRBJ1-2 and V is TRBV5-6; 8 bases agree with TRBD1. The junction had 11 bases not matched to a gene; V was cut back by 3 bases and J by 7 bases. The CDR3 runs 15 residues. The germline gives CDR1 SGHDT, CDR2 YYEEEE. The sequenced CDR3 bases are TGTGCCAGCAGCTCCGAGGGGGGCAGGGGGCTTGGC. It yields the protein CASSSEGGRGLG. The whole CDR3 is CASSSEGGRGLGYTF. Full variable domain (rest looked up from reference TRBV5-6 and TRBJ1-2): DAGVTQSPTHLIKTRGQQVTLRCSPKSGHDTVSWYQQALGQGPQFIFQYYEEEERQRGNFPDRFSGHQFPNYSSELNVNALLLGDSALYLCASSSEGGRGLGYTFGSGTRLTVV.

As concerns this clone: The DNA ends 3 residues before the CDR3 does, and the rest of the CDR3 is filled in from the germline J gene. Distinct nucleotide sequences in the sample also encode this CDR3. The rearrangement links TRBV7-2 to TRBJ1-3; D is unclear. Germline V gene sequence: CDR1 SGHTA, CDR2 FQGNSA. The CDR3 runs 14 residues. Trimming cost V 5 bases and J 1 base, with 9 bases left between them. The sequenced CDR3 bases are TGTGCCAGCAGCAGAGACTATTCTGGAAACACC. It encodes CASSRDYSGNT. The full-length CDR3 reads as CASSRDYSGNTIYF.

Details on this clone: The read ends 3 residues shy of where the CDR3 ends; the end is completed using the germline J gene. V is TRBV7-9 and J is TRBJ1-1, with unresolved D. Germline V gene lookup returns CDR1 SEHNR and CDR2 FQNEAQ (reference sequence). V was clipped by 2 bases and J by 4 bases, with 8 bases between them. This CDR3 is 13 amino acids long. Here the CDR3 reads CASSLSSGTEAFF. The sequenced CDR3 bases are TGTGCCAGCAGCTTATCTTCGGGCACTGAA.

This clone is large (0.1 to 1%) by frequency. The read terminates 3 residues before the CDR3 end, so the remaining end is supplied by the germline J gene. The chain is built from TRBV20-1 and TRBJ2-2; 12 nucleotides match TRBD2. Trimming took 6 bases from V and 5 from J; bases not matched to a gene: 4. The CDR3 spans 14 residues. CDR1 and CDR2 (germline): DFQATT, SNEGSKA (reference sequence). The CDR3 is CSAATSGSTGELFF. The DNA read from the CDR3 is TGCAGTGCGGCGACTAGCGGGAGTACCGGGGAG.

As to this clone: The CDR3 is cut off 3 residues early in the read; its end comes from the germline J gene. The rearrangement uses TRBV20-1 and TRBJ2-1, with 9 bases that match TRBD2. After removal of 5 bases from V and 9 bases from J, the junction contained 11 bases not matched to a gene. The CDR3 contains 14 residues. Germline CDR1 DFQATT, CDR2 SNEGSKA (reference sequence). The sequenced part of the CDR3 DNA is TGCAGTGCTTCCCCTCGCGGGGGGGCCCCTGAG. Its translation: CSASPRGGAPE. The whole CDR3 sequence reads CSASPRGGAPEQFF.

About this clone itself: The sequence runs out 3 residues before the end of the CDR3; the remainder is reconstructed from the germline J gene. V gene TRBV7-3 combines with J gene TRBJ2-1, with D possibly being TRBD1 or TRBD2 (5 bases each). Germline CDR1 is SGHTA and CDR2 is FQGTGA. The V gene lost 5 bases and the J gene lost 7 bases, with 9 bases spanning the gap. CDR3 length: 12 residues. The chain's CDR3 is CASSLRGNEQFF. The covered CDR3 bases are TGTGCCAGCAGCCTGAGGGGAAATGAG.

To note about this clone: Read data end 3 residues before the CDR3 end; the end is taken from the germline J gene. The chain recombines TRBV29-1 with TRBJ2-3; 8 bases line up with TRBD1. The CDR3 contains 13 residues. The germline V gene encodes CDR1 SQVTM and CDR2 ANQGSEA. The trim removed 7 bases at V and 6 bases at J, leaving 9 bases unmatched. The sequenced part of the CDR3 DNA is TGCAGCGGCCTAGGCAGGGGGCGGGATACG. The encoded protein is CSGLGRGRDT. From start to end, the CDR3 is CSGLGRGRDTQYF.

A remark on this clone: The read ends 3 residues shy of where the CDR3 ends; the end is completed using the germline J gene. This rearrangement joins TRBV29-1 to TRBJ2-7; no clear D. Germline V gene data show CDR1 as SQVTM and CDR2 as ANQGSEA. V lost 4 bases to trimming and J lost 6 bases, with 10 bases between them. The CDR3 is 11 residues long. The CDR3 loop reads CSVAPYGEQYF. The CDR3 DNA, read in part, is TGCAGCGTTGCTCCGTACGGCGAG.

Regarding this clone: The read gets to within 3 residues of the CDR3 end, and the germline J gene fills in the rest. The chain carries TRBV7-2 and TRBJ1-4; D is possibly TRBD1 (6 bases). CDR1 is SGHTA, CDR2 FQGNSA, per germline. The CDR3 runs 14 residues. The CDR3 bases that were read are TGTGCCAGCAGCTCGGACAGCTATAATTCACCA. It is translated as CASSSDSYNSP. The whole CDR3 protein is CASSSDSYNSPLFF.

Incomplete CDR3 DNA: TGTGCCAGCAGCTTAGGGCAGTTGGGGGCCAACGTA. It specifies CASSLGQLGANV. The full-length CDR3 reads as CASSLGQLGANVLFF. The chain uses TRBV11-3 and TRBJ1-4; possibly TRBD1 for D (6 bases). The read finishes 3 residues shy of the CDR3 end, and the germline J gene is used to complete it. The CDR3 covers 15 residues. Germline V lookup: CDR1 SGHNT, CDR2 YENEEA.

As to this clone: The sequence runs out 3 residues before the end of the CDR3; the remainder is reconstructed from the germline J gene. The V call is TRBV19, the J call TRBJ2-7, with 8 bases matching TRBD1. This CDR3 has 15 residues. Losses at the gene ends were 4 bases for V and 2 bases for J; bases not matched to a gene: 7. Germline V CDR1 and CDR2: LNHDA, SQIVND (reference sequence). CDR3 DNA (partial): TGTGCCAGTAGTACCCCACAGGGGGTAGCCTACGAG. Amino acids: CASSTPQGVAYE. The full-length CDR3 reads as CASSTPQGVAYEQYF.

Remarks on this clone: The read halts 3 residues ahead of the CDR3 end, with the missing end drawn from the germline J gene. The chain is built from TRBV7-6 and TRBJ2-3; TRBD2 matches 11 bases. Germline CDR1 SGHVS, CDR2 FNYEAQ. This CDR3 has 15 amino acids. V lost 3 bases and J lost 3; bases outside the gene matches: 2. CDR3 loop: CASSFLAGGTDTQYF. Incomplete CDR3 DNA: TGTGCCAGCAGCTTCCTAGCGGGAGGAACAGATACG.

In regard to this clone: Sequencing ends 3 residues short of the CDR3 end; the germline J gene provides the rest. The chain joins TRBV5-1 to TRBJ1-1, with 10 bases identical to TRBD1. Germline V lookup: CDR1 SGHRS, CDR2 YFSETQ. V lost 2 bases and J lost 4; bases outside the gene matches: 5. The CDR3 loop spans 15 amino acids. The CDR3 DNA, read in part, is TGCGCCAGCAGCTTCGGACAGGGGGAGCTCACTGAA. It specifies CASSFGQGELTE. The full CDR3 sequence reads CASSFGQGELTEAFF.

A remark on this clone: The CDR3 is cut off 3 residues early in the read; its end comes from the germline J gene. J is TRBJ2-3 and V is TRBV20-1; D is perhaps TRBD1 (6 bases). From germline, CDR1 is DFQATT and CDR2 SNEGSKA (reference sequence). The CDR3 runs to 14 residues. CDR3 sequence reads: CSAKPGPGAETQYF. CDR3 DNA, as far as it was read: TGCAGTGCAAAGCCGGGACCAGGGGCTGAGACG.

Of note for this clone: The observed sequence ends 3 residues before the CDR3 terminus, with the missing tail filled in from the germline J gene. This sequence joins TRBV18 and TRBJ2-1; 15 bases align to TRBD2. J lost 7 bases, V lost 6 bases, and 10 bases had no gene match. The CDR3 runs 17 residues. Per the germline V gene, CDR1 is KGHSH and CDR2 is LQKENI. CDR3 residues: CASSLGLAGGPWNEQFF. CDR3 bases read: TGTGCCAGCTCCTTAGGACTAGCGGGGGGGCCGTGGAATGAG.

Comment on this clone: The sequence runs out 3 residues before the end of the CDR3; the remainder is reconstructed from the germline J gene. The rearrangement uses TRBV19 and TRBJ1-4, with 8 bases matching TRBD1. The germline CDR1 and CDR2 sequences are LNHDA and SQIVND (reference sequence). This CDR3 contains 15 residues. V was pared by 4 bases and J by 5 bases, with 6 bases of the junction left unmatched. The CDR3 bases that were read are TGTGCCAGTAGTAGGAGACAGGGGACAAATGAAAAA. As protein: CASSRRQGTNEK. The complete CDR3 protein is CASSRRQGTNEKLFF.

The CDR3 DNA, read in part, is TGTGCCAGCAGCCCTAGGAGCGGGGGGTCCACAGATACG. Amino acid sequence: CASSPRSGGSTDT. The entire CDR3 protein reads CASSPRSGGSTDTQYF. The chain is built from TRBV7-8 and TRBJ2-3; 9 bases align to TRBD2. The CDR3 end is not reached by the read, which stops 3 residues before it; the germline J gene fills it in. Germline V gene sequence: CDR1 SGHVS, CDR2 FQNEAQ. V was clipped by 5 bases and J by 2 bases; unmatched bases: 8. This CDR3 is built from 16 residues.

Comments on this clone: The read falls 3 residues short of the CDR3 end, and the missing part is taken from the germline J gene. This chain uses TRBV5-1 with TRBJ2-3; D may be TRBD2 (6 bases). This CDR3 spans 16 amino acids. The germline CDR1 and CDR2 sequences are SGHRS and YFSETQ. V lost 4 bases and J 3 bases, leaving 18 bases between the germline ends. The CDR3 loop reads CASSPSVGGKTDTQYF. Partial CDR3 DNA: TGCGCCAGCAGCCCATCCGTGGGCGGGAAAACAGATACG.

Of note for this clone: The read ends 3 residues shy of where the CDR3 ends; the end is completed using the germline J gene. This CDR3 is also generated by other DNA sequences in the sample. V gene TRBV20-1 combines with J gene TRBJ1-1, with D unresolved. Between the trimmed V and J ends, which lost 0 bases and 1 base, there was a span of 3 bases. Germline CDR1 is DFQATT and CDR2 is SNEGSKA (reference sequence). The CDR3 has 12 amino acids. Incomplete CDR3 DNA: TGCAGTGCTAGAGATAGGAACACTGAA. Protein sequence: CSARDRNTE. The CDR3 as a whole reads CSARDRNTEAFF.

Comments on this clone: The sequenced fragment ends 3 residues before the CDR3 boundary, so the rest is inferred from the germline J gene. The chain links TRBV20-1 to TRBJ2-3; 7 bases are a match to TRBD2. The V gene end was trimmed by 5 bases and the J gene end by 1 base; junction bases not matched to a gene: 18. The CDR3 contains 18 residues. The V gene's germline CDR1 is DFQATT and CDR2 SNEGSKA (reference sequence). Partial CDR3 DNA: TGCAGTGCTCGGGCACCGGCGGGGGAGAAGACGGGCACAGATACG. It specifies CSARAPAGEKTGTDT. The full CDR3 is CSARAPAGEKTGTDTQYF.

Turning to this clone: The sequenced fragment ends 3 residues before the CDR3 boundary, so the rest is inferred from the germline J gene. The chain uses TRBV9 and TRBJ2-5; a weak D match, TRBD2 (7 bases). Per germline, CDR1 SGDLS and CDR2 YYNGEE. V lost 0 bases to trimming and J lost 6 bases, with 15 bases between them. The CDR3 spans 15 residues. The sequenced CDR3 bases are TGTGCCAGCAGCGTAGGGGGGGGCGCGGTGCAGACC. It yields the protein CASSVGGGAVQT. The full CDR3 sequence reads CASSVGGGAVQTQYF.